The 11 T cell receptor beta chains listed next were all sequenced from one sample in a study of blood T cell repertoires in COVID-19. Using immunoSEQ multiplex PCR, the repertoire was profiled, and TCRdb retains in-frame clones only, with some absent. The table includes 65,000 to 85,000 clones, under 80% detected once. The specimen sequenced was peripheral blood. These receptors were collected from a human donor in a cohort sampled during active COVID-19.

CDR3 sequence (DNA): TGTGCCAGTAGTGGACTAGCGAGCACAGATACGCAGTATTTT. Protein: CASSGLASTDTQYF. V gene TRBV19 combines with J gene TRBJ2-3, with 9 bases lining up with TRBD2. From germline, CDR1 is LNHDA and CDR2 SQIVND (reference sequence). The V segment lost 5 bases and the J segment 0 bases; nucleotides outside the gene matches: 0. This CDR3 contains 14 residues.

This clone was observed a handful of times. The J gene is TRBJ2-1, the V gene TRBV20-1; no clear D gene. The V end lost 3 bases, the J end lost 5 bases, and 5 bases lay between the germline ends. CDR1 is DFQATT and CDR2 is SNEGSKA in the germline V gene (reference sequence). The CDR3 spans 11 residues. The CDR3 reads CSASINNEQFF. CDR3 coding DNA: TGCAGTGCTAGTATAAACAATGAGCAGTTCTTC.

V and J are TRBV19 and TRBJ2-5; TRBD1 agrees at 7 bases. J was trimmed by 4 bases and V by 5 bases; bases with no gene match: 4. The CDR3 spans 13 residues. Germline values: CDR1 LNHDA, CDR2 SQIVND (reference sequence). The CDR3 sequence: CASSWTGTETQYF. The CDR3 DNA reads TGTGCCAGTAGTTGGACAGGTACAGAGACCCAGTACTTC.

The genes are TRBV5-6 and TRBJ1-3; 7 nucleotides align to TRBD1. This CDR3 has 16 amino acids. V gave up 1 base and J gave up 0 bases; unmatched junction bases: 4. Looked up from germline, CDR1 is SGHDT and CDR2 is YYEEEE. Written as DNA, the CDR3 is TGTGCCAGCAGCTTGAGGGACAGAATCTCTGGAAACACCATATATTTT. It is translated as CASSLRDRISGNTIYF.

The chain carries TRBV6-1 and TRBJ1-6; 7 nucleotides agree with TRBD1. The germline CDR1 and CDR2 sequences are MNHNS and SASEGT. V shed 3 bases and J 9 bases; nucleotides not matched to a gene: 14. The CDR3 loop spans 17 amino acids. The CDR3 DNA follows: TGTGCCAGCAGTGATGACGACAGGGTTGGTTGGGGTTCACCCCTCCACTTT. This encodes CASSDDDRVGWGSPLHF.

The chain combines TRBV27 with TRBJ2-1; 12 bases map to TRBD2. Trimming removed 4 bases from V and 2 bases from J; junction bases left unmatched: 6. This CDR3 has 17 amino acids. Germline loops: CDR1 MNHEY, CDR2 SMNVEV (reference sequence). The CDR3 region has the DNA TGTGCCAGCAGTTCAAACCTAGCGGGGGGGCCCTACAATGAGCAGTTCTTC. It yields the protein CASSSNLAGGPYNEQFF.

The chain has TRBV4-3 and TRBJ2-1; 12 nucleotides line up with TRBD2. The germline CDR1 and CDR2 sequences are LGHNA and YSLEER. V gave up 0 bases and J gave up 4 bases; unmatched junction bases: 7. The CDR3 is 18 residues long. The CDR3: CASSQDTSGRWYYNEQFF. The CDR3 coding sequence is TGCGCCAGCAGCCAAGACACTAGCGGGAGGTGGTATTACAATGAGCAGTTCTTC.

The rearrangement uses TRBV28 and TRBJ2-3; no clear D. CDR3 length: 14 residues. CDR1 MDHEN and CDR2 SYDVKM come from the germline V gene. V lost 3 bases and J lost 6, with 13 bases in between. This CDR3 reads CASSFPRVGDTQYF. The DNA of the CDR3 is TGTGCCAGCAGTTTTCCTCGGGTTGGGGATACGCAGTATTTT.

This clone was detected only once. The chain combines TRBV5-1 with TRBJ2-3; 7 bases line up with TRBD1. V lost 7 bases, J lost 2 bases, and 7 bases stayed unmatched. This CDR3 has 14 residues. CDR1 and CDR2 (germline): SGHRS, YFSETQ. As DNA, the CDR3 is TGCGCCAGCGGATCGACAGGGCTCACAGATACGCAGTATTTT. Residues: CASGSTGLTDTQYF. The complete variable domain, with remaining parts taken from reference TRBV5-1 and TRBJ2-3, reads KAGVTQTPRYLIKTRGQQVTLSCSPISGHRSVSWYQQTPGQGLQFLFEYFSETQRNKGNFPGRFSGRQFSNSRSEMNVSTLELGDSALYLCASGSTGLTDTQYFGPGTRLTVL.

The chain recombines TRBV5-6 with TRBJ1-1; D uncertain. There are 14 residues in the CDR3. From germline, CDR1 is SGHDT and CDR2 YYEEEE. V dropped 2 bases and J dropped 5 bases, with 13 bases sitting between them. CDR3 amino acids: CASSFEEGGTEAFF. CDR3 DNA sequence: TGTGCCAGCAGCTTCGAGGAAGGAGGGACTGAAGCTTTCTTT.

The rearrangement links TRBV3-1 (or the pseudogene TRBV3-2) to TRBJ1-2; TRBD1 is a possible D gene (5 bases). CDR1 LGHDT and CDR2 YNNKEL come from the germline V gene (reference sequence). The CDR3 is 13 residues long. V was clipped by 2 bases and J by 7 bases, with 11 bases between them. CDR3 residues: CASSQLGDSGYTF. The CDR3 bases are TGTGCCAGCAGCCAATTAGGGGACTCTGGCTACACCTTC.